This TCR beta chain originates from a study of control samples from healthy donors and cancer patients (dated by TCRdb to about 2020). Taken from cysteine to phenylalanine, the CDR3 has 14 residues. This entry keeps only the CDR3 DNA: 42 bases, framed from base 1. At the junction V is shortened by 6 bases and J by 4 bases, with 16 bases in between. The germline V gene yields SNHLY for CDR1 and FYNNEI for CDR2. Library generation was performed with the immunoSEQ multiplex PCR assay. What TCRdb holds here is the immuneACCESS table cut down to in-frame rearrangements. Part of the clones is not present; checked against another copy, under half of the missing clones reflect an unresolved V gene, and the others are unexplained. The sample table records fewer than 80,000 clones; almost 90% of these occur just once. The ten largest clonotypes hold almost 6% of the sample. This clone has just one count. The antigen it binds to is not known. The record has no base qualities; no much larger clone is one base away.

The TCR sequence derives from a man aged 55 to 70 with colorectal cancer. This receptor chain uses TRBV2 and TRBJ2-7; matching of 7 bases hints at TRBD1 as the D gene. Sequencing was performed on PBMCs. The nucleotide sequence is TGTGCCAGCAGCTCCCAGGGGGAGGCGTACGAGCAGTACTTC. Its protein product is CASSSQGEAYEQYF.